The subject of this entry is one T cell receptor beta chain. Its antigen is not known. An equimolar mix of two oligonucleotides served as the beta constant-region primer for TRBC1 and TRBC2. Four rounds of PCR amplified the ligated cDNA using nested alpha and beta constant-region primers plus SP2. TCRdb analysed the UMI-ligation and nested PCR reads with MiXCR anew, one entry per CDR3 protein. The data show about 120,000 distinct CDR3 sequences, with about 36% seen just once and approximately 0.9% held by the top ten. Germline lookup yields CDR1 DFQATT and CDR2 SNEGSKA (reference sequence). This CDR3 region has 15 residues. With V trimmed by 8 bases and J by 4 bases, 14 bases remained unmatched. The record originates from a study of naive and memory T cell subsets. Points from the study as a whole: TCR counts from RNA may reflect activation-linked expression changes. There was no ground truth to check naive and memory subset results. From naive to CM, EM and EMRA, diversity decreased and Gini increased.

The chain couples TRBV20-1 to TRBJ1-2; 9 bases are a match to TRBD1. The specimen was central memory CD4+ T cells from blood. The sequence derives from a human donor in good health. CDR3 residues: CSLGQGRPRGYGYTF. The DNA for the CDR3 is TGCAGTCTTGGACAGGGGCGCCCTCGGGGCTATGGCTACACCTTC.